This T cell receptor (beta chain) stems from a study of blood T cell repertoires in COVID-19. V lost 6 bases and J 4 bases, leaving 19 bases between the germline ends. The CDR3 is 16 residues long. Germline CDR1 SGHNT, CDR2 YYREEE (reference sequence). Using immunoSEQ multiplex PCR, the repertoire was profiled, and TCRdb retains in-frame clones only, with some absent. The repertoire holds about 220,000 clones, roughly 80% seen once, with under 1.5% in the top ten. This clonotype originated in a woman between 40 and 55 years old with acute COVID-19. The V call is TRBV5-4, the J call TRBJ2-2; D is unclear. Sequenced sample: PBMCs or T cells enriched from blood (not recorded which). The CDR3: CASKNHGDPGTGELFF. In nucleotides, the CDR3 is TGTGCCAGCAAAAACCACGGAGATCCGGGCACCGGGGAGCTGTTTTTT.